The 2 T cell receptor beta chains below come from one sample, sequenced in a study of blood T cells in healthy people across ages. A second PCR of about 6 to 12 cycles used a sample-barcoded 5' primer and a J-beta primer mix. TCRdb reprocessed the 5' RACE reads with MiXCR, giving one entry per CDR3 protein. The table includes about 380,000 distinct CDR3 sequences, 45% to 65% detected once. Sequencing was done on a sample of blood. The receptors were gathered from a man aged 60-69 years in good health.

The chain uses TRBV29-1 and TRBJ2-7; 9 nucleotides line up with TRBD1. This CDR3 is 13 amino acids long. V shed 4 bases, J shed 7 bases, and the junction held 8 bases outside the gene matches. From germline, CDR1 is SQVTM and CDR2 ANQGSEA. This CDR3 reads CSVGGQGSGEQYF. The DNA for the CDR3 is TGCAGCGTTGGGGGACAGGGTTCGGGAGAGCAGTACTTC.

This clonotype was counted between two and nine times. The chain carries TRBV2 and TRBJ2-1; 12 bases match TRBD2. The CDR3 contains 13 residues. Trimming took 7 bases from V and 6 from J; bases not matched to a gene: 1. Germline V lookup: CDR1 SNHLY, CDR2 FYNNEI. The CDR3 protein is CASKLAGGNEQFF. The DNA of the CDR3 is TGTGCCAGCAAACTAGCGGGAGGCAATGAGCAGTTCTTC.